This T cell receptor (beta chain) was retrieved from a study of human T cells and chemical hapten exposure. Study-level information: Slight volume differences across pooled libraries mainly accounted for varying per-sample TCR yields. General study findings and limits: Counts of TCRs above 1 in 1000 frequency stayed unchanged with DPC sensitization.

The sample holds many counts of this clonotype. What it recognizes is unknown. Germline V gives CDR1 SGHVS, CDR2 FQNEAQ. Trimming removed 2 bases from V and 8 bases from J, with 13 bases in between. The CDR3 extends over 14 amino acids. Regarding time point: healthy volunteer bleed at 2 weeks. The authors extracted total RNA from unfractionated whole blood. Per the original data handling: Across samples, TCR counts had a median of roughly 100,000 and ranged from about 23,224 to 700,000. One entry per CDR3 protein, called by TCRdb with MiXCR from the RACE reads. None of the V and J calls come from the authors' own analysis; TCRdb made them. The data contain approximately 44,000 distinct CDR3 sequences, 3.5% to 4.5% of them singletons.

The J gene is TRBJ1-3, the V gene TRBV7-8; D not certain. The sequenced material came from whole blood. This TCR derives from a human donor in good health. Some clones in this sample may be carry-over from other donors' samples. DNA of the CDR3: TGTGCCAGCAGCTTACAATCAGGCTATGACACCATATATTTT. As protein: CASSLQSGYDTIYF.